This T cell receptor beta chain was sequenced during a study of shared clonotypes between healthy human individuals. The V and J ends lost 6 bases and 1 base respectively, with 16 bases between them. Germline assignment: CDR1 SEHNR and CDR2 FQNEAQ (reference sequence). The CDR3 has 15 residues. Samples underwent the assay at deep level. Here immunoSEQ multiplex PCR was the method, and the copy in TCRdb shows in-frame clones only, minus some. The data hold approximately 330,000 clones, with 70% to 75% observed a single time. Sequenced: memory CD4+ T cells sorted from blood. As to subset: CD45RA-negative fraction. This TCR derives from a man aged 25 to 40 in good health. The genes are TRBV7-9 and TRBJ2-7, with D hard to call. CDR3 in DNA: TGTGCCAGCAGGCTAGGCCGGGCGAGATCCTACGAGCAGTACTTC. Protein: CASRLGRARSYEQYF.